This T cell receptor beta chain comes out of a study of T cell clonotyping in hematopoietic cell transplantation. Sequencing used immunoSEQ multiplex PCR; TCRdb keeps in-frame clones, though not all of them. The data contain roughly 20,000 clones, 90% of them singletons. Per the germline V gene, CDR1 is MNHEY and CDR2 is SVGAGI. This CDR3 has 14 amino acids. Trimming cost V 0 bases and J 6 bases, with 12 bases left between them. Time point here: recipient sample about 28 days before transplant, after cytoreduction. V gene TRBV6-5 combines with J gene TRBJ2-7; D is ambiguous. The clonotype was recovered from a man aged 18 to 29 with biphenotypic leukemia. Some clones in this sample may be carry-over from other donors' samples. The source was peripheral blood mononuclear cells, collected before stem cell transplant. CDR3 residues: CASSYSEPDGEQYF. CDR3 coding DNA: TGTGCCAGCAGTTACTCCGAACCGGACGGCGAGCAGTACTTC.